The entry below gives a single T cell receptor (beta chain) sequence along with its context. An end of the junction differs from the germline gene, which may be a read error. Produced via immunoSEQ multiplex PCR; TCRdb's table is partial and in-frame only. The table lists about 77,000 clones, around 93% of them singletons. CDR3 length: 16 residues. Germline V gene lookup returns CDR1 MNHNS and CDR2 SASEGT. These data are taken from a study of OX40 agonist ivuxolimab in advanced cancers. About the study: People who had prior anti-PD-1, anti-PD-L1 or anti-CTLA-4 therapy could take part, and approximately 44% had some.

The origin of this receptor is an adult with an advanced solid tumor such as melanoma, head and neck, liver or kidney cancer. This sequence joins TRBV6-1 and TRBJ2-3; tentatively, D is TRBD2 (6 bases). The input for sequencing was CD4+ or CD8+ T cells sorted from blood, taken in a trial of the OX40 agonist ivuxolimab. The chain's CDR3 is CAISDSHGGRTDTQYF. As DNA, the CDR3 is TGTGCCATCAGTGACAGCCACGGGGGACGCACAGATACGCAGTATTTT.